This record covers a single TCR beta chain. The antigen remains unidentified. Before the COVID-19 pandemic, during about 2010-2018, CD4+ T cells were taken from unexposed donors. CD4+ T cells were isolated from the cells after 10 days of culture. As cell numbers allowed, unexposed-donor CD4+ T cells faced SARS-CoV-2 S/N and four cold-coronavirus spikes. Each well had about 2.2 million PBMCs in about 5% human AB serum with IL-2. The entry originates in a study of CD4 T cells in relation to SARS-CoV-2 and coronaviruses. Study context: PBMCs were cultured with antigen for around nine days before TCR beta sequencing.

V gave up 6 bases and J gave up 1 base; unmatched junction bases: 5. This CDR3 is built from 14 residues. Germline loops: CDR1 LGHNT, CDR2 FRNRAP. The method was immunoSEQ multiplex PCR; TCRdb's version includes in-frame clones alone and lacks a portion of them. The table has around 26,000 clones, about 80% seen once. Study results and limitations: The cross-reactivity analysis covered only spike protein, not other viral proteins.

The sequenced sample consisted of CD4+ T cells from PBMCs, cultured in vitro. The source of this sequence is a human donor in good health. The rearrangement joins TRBV12-5 to TRBJ1-2; 7 positions agree with TRBD1. CDR3 loop: CASGQGQNNYGYTF. In DNA form, the CDR3 reads TGTGCTAGTGGCCAGGGACAGAATAACTATGGCTACACCTTC.